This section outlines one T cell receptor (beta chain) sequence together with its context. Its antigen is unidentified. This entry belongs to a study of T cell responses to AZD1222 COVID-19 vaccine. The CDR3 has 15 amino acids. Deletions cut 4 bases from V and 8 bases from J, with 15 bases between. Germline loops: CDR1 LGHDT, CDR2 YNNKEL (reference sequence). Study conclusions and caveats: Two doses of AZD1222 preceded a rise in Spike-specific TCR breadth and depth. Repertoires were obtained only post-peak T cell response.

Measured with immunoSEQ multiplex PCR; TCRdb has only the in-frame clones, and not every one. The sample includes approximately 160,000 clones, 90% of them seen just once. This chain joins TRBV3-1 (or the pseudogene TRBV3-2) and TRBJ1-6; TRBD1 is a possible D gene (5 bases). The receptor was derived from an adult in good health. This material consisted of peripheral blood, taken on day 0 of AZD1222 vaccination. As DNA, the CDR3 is TGTGCCAGCAGCCCGAGTTGGGGGAAGGATTCACCCCTCCACTTT. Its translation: CASSPSWGKDSPLHF.